This T cell receptor beta chain came from a study of blood T cell repertoires in COVID-19. Overall study: The study drew acute and convalescent COVID-19 samples from the United States, Italy and Spain. Sample material is recorded as cDNA or gDNA derived from T cells, B-cell-depleted T cells, or PBMCs.

Enrolment of Seattle patients took place during active infection, and they were followed longitudinally. Original data processing: Amplification of reference gene primers was used by the study to estimate nucleated cell counts. Here immunoSEQ multiplex PCR was the method, and the copy in TCRdb shows in-frame clones only, minus some. V and J calls and clone size are copied from that table; D and trimming were computed from the DNA. The sample holds about 88,000 clones, around 88% seen once. With 5 bases clipped from V and 5 bases from J, the junction kept 6 bases outside the gene matches. The CDR3 is 15 amino acids. Germline CDR1 and CDR2: SGHTA and FQGTGA.

The sequencing sample was made of peripheral blood. This receptor was taken from a woman in her fifties or sixties with COVID-19, enrolled during active disease. J is TRBJ2-2 and V is TRBV7-3; TRBD1 matches 9 bases. Here the CDR3 reads CASSKQGAGTGELFF. CDR3 in DNA: TGTGCCAGCAGCAAACAGGGGGCGGGGACCGGGGAGCTGTTTTTT.